The rows below give T cell receptor beta chains drawn from one sample of a study of blood T cell repertoires in COVID-19. Generated by immunoSEQ multiplex PCR, the TCRdb table keeps only in-frame clones and is missing some. Among fewer than 700,000 clones listed, about 89% were seen once. The specimen sequenced was peripheral blood. Receptors were obtained from a woman aged 45-59 years with COVID-19, enrolled during active disease. CDR3s include the opening cysteine and the closing phenylalanine or tryptophan. Each record gives: D gene, clone size, V gene, J gene, CDR3 DNA, CDR3 protein. A D gene is named only where the DNA matches it firmly. Clone size is given for some rows only: seen once, a few or many times, or a class if the clone is expanded.

D gene: -
clone size: few
V gene: TRBV21-1
J gene: TRBJ1-1
CDR3 DNA: TGTGCCAGCAGAGGCGCAGGGCGGTGGGACACTGAAGCTTTCTTT
CDR3 protein: CASRGAGRWDTEAFF

D gene: TRBD1
clone size: -
V gene: TRBV28
J gene: TRBJ1-4
CDR3 DNA: TGTGCCAGCAGTGCCCCCGGACAGGCGGAAGAAAAACTGTTTTTT
CDR3 protein: CASSAPGQAEEKLFF

D gene: TRBD1
clone size: -
V gene: TRBV19
J gene: TRBJ1-4
CDR3 DNA: TGTGCCAGTAGTCCGCGGAGGGACAGCGAAAAACTGTTTTTT
CDR3 protein: CASSPRRDSEKLFF

D gene: -
clone size: -
V gene: TRBV5-1
J gene: TRBJ1-1
CDR3 DNA: TGCGCCAGCAGCTTGGCAGAGGGATGGACTGAAGCTTTCTTT
CDR3 protein: CASSLAEGWTEAFF

D gene: -
clone size: -
V gene: TRBV30
J gene: TRBJ1-6
CDR3 DNA: TGTGCCTGGAGGCCAGGGTATAATTCACCCCTCCACTTT
CDR3 protein: CAWRPGYNSPLHF

D gene: -
clone size: -
V gene: TRBV5-1
J gene: TRBJ1-1
CDR3 DNA: TGCGCCAGCAGCAAGGGGGAGAACACTGAAGCTTTCTTT
CDR3 protein: CASSKGENTEAFF

D gene: TRBD1
clone size: -
V gene: TRBV5-1
J gene: TRBJ2-2
CDR3 DNA: TGCGCCAGCAGCTTTACAGGGGCAAACACCGGGGAGCTGTTTTTT
CDR3 protein: CASSFTGANTGELFF

D gene: -
clone size: -
V gene: TRBV10-3
J gene: TRBJ1-1
CDR3 DNA: TGTGCCATCAGTGACGGGGATACTGAAGCTTTCTTT
CDR3 protein: CAISDGDTEAFF

D gene: TRBD1
clone size: -
V gene: TRBV18
J gene: TRBJ1-1
CDR3 DNA: TGTGCCAGCTCACAGGGGGCGACGAACACTGAAGCTTTCTTT
CDR3 protein: CASSQGATNTEAFF

D gene: -
clone size: -
V gene: TRBV18
J gene: TRBJ2-6
CDR3 DNA: TGTGCCAGCTCACCGGGAGGAACTGGGGCCAACGTCCTGACTTTC
CDR3 protein: CASSPGGTGANVLTF

D gene: -
clone size: -
V gene: TRBV3-1/TRBV3-2
J gene: TRBJ2-5
CDR3 DNA: TGTGCCAGCAGCCTCGAGGGGGTTGAGACCCAGTACTTC
CDR3 protein: CASSLEGVETQYF

D gene: TRBD1
clone size: -
V gene: TRBV19
J gene: TRBJ2-2
CDR3 DNA: TGTGCCAGTTCGGGACAGGGGTACACCGGGGAGCTGTTTTTT
CDR3 protein: CASSGQGYTGELFF

D gene: TRBD2
clone size: -
V gene: TRBV11-2
J gene: TRBJ2-3
CDR3 DNA: TGTGCCAGCAGCCTAAGGGGACTAGCGGGGAACACAGATACGCAGTATTTT
CDR3 protein: CASSLRGLAGNTDTQYF

D gene: -
clone size: -
V gene: TRBV6-6
J gene: TRBJ1-4
CDR3 DNA: TGTGCCGCCAGAGGGCCGGGGGAAAAACTGTTTTTT
CDR3 protein: CAARGPGEKLFF

D gene: -
clone size: -
V gene: TRBV4-1
J gene: TRBJ1-5
CDR3 DNA: TGCGCCAGCAGCCCCAGGATTCCGGCCGATCAGCCCCAGCATTTT
CDR3 protein: CASSPRIPADQPQHF

D gene: TRBD1
clone size: -
V gene: TRBV19
J gene: TRBJ2-7
CDR3 DNA: TGTGCCAGTAGTACCGGGACAGGGGGTTGGTCCTACGAGCAGTACTTC
CDR3 protein: CASSTGTGGWSYEQYF

D gene: TRBD1
clone size: -
V gene: TRBV19
J gene: TRBJ1-1
CDR3 DNA: TGTGCCAGTAGTATAGAATCCAGGGGGGTGGAGGGCACTGAAGCTTTCTTT
CDR3 protein: CASSIESRGVEGTEAFF

D gene: TRBD1
clone size: -
V gene: TRBV25-1
J gene: TRBJ1-2
CDR3 DNA: TGTGCCAGCAGTGAACTAGGACAGGGCGGTTCCTATGGCTACACCTTC
CDR3 protein: CASSELGQGGSYGYTF

D gene: -
clone size: few
V gene: TRBV2
J gene: TRBJ1-6
CDR3 DNA: TGTGCCAGCACTCCGATCAGGCAGGGGACACCTGATCGCCTCCACTTT
CDR3 protein: CASTPIRQGTPDRLHF

D gene: TRBD1
clone size: -
V gene: TRBV19
J gene: TRBJ1-6
CDR3 DNA: TGTGCCAGTAGTATACAGGGGGCAGAGAATTCACCCCTCCACTTT
CDR3 protein: CASSIQGAENSPLHF

D gene: -
clone size: -
V gene: TRBV11-2
J gene: TRBJ1-1
CDR3 DNA: TGTGCCAGCAGCATGACAGGGAACACTGAAGCTTTCTTT
CDR3 protein: CASSMTGNTEAFF

D gene: -
clone size: -
V gene: TRBV27
J gene: TRBJ2-7
CDR3 DNA: TGTGCCAGCAGTTTATCGATAGGAGGATACGAGCAGTACTTC
CDR3 protein: CASSLSIGGYEQYF

D gene: -
clone size: -
V gene: TRBV5-5
J gene: TRBJ1-2
CDR3 DNA: TGTGCCAGCAGCCGCCCGGGGGACTATGGCTACACCTTC
CDR3 protein: CASSRPGDYGYTF

D gene: TRBD1
clone size: -
V gene: TRBV9
J gene: TRBJ2-1
CDR3 DNA: TGTGCCAGCAGCGCCAGGGGGGACAGGGTCATCTATGAGCAGTTCTTC
CDR3 protein: CASSARGDRVIYEQFF

D gene: -
clone size: -
V gene: TRBV11-2
J gene: TRBJ2-2
CDR3 DNA: TGTGCCAGCAGCTCCCGGAGGGGTTGGTCCGGGGAGCTGTTTTTT
CDR3 protein: CASSSRRGWSGELFF

D gene: -
clone size: few
V gene: TRBV9
J gene: TRBJ1-2
CDR3 DNA: TGTGCCAGCAGCGGACTCACAGGGAACTATGGCTACACCTTC
CDR3 protein: CASSGLTGNYGYTF

D gene: TRBD2
clone size: -
V gene: TRBV5-6
J gene: TRBJ2-2
CDR3 DNA: TGTGCCAGCAGCGAAACTAGCGGGGGGGCCGGGGAAACCGGGGAGCTGTTTTTT
CDR3 protein: CASSETSGGAGETGELFF

D gene: TRBD2
clone size: -
V gene: TRBV7-2
J gene: TRBJ2-1
CDR3 DNA: TGTGCCAGCAGCTCAGGACTAGCGGTAAATGAGCAGTTCTTC
CDR3 protein: CASSSGLAVNEQFF

D gene: TRBD1
clone size: -
V gene: TRBV27
J gene: TRBJ2-7
CDR3 DNA: TGTGCCAGCATTGGACAGGGCTACGAGCAGTACTTC
CDR3 protein: CASIGQGYEQYF

D gene: TRBD1
clone size: -
V gene: TRBV5-3
J gene: TRBJ1-1
CDR3 DNA: TGTGCCAGAATTAACTCGGACAGGGGCACTTTGAACACTGAAGCTTTCTTT
CDR3 protein: CARINSDRGTLNTEAFF

D gene: -
clone size: -
V gene: TRBV6-6
J gene: TRBJ1-1
CDR3 DNA: TGTGCCAGCAGTTCGGGTTTCCCTGAAGCTTTCTTT
CDR3 protein: CASSSGFPEAFF

D gene: TRBD2
clone size: -
V gene: TRBV25-1
J gene: TRBJ2-5
CDR3 DNA: TGTGCCAGCAGTCTCCGCGGGGGGGCCGGTGAGACCCAGTACTTC
CDR3 protein: CASSLRGGAGETQYF

D gene: -
clone size: few
V gene: TRBV3-1/TRBV3-2
J gene: TRBJ1-6
CDR3 DNA: TGTGCCAGCAGCACCGGGAATTCACCCCTCCACTTT
CDR3 protein: CASSTGNSPLHF

D gene: -
clone size: -
V gene: TRBV28
J gene: TRBJ1-1
CDR3 DNA: TGTGCCAGCAGTTTGGATCGAGGAAGACTGAACACTGAAGCTTTCTTT
CDR3 protein: CASSLDRGRLNTEAFF

D gene: TRBD2
clone size: -
V gene: TRBV19
J gene: TRBJ2-5
CDR3 DNA: TGTGCCAGTAGTACACTAGCGGGGGGTCAAGAGACCCAGTACTTC
CDR3 protein: CASSTLAGGQETQYF

D gene: TRBD1
clone size: once
V gene: TRBV7-9
J gene: TRBJ2-3
CDR3 DNA: TGTGCCAGCAGCTCCGTGACAGGGGTCGACGCAGATACGCAGTATTTT
CDR3 protein: CASSSVTGVDADTQYF

D gene: TRBD2
clone size: -
V gene: TRBV18
J gene: TRBJ2-7
CDR3 DNA: TGTGCCAGCTCACCAGAGACTAGCATCTACGAGCAGTACTTC
CDR3 protein: CASSPETSIYEQYF

D gene: -
clone size: -
V gene: TRBV10-3
J gene: TRBJ2-2
CDR3 DNA: TGTGCCATCACTGGGGACACCGCGAACACCGGGGAGCTGTTTTTT
CDR3 protein: CAITGDTANTGELFF

D gene: -
clone size: -
V gene: TRBV9
J gene: TRBJ2-6
CDR3 DNA: TGTGCCAGCAGCCTGGGGGGCTCTGGGGCCAACGTCCTGACTTTC
CDR3 protein: CASSLGGSGANVLTF

D gene: -
clone size: -
V gene: TRBV30
J gene: TRBJ1-1
CDR3 DNA: TGTGCCTGGAGTGTAGAATGGGGCAGGGGCTTGAACACTGAAGCTTTCTTT
CDR3 protein: CAWSVEWGRGLNTEAFF

D gene: -
clone size: -
V gene: TRBV5-4
J gene: TRBJ1-3
CDR3 DNA: TGTGCCAGCAGCTTGAGGTCAGGTCCCGCAACCTCTGGAAACACCATATATTTT
CDR3 protein: CASSLRSGPATSGNTIYF

D gene: -
clone size: -
V gene: TRBV18
J gene: TRBJ1-1
CDR3 DNA: TGTGCCAGCTCACCGTACGGGAACACTGAAGCTTTCTTT
CDR3 protein: CASSPYGNTEAFF

D gene: -
clone size: -
V gene: TRBV5-1
J gene: TRBJ1-1
CDR3 DNA: TGCGCCAGCAGTTTCCTCGAAACAACCCCAGAAGCTTTCTTT
CDR3 protein: CASSFLETTPEAFF

D gene: TRBD1
clone size: -
V gene: TRBV29-1
J gene: TRBJ2-3
CDR3 DNA: TGCAGCGTACGACAGGGAACAGATACGCAGTATTTT
CDR3 protein: CSVRQGTDTQYF

D gene: TRBD2
clone size: few
V gene: TRBV4-1
J gene: TRBJ2-7
CDR3 DNA: TGCGCCAGCAGCCCACGGACTAGCGGGGGAGAGGGGCGCTACGAGCAGTACTTC
CDR3 protein: CASSPRTSGGEGRYEQYF

D gene: TRBD1
clone size: once
V gene: TRBV11-2
J gene: TRBJ1-6
CDR3 DNA: TGTGCCAGCAGCTCCGGGACAGGGTATAATTCACCCCTCCACTTT
CDR3 protein: CASSSGTGYNSPLHF

D gene: TRBD2
clone size: -
V gene: TRBV7-3
J gene: TRBJ2-3
CDR3 DNA: TGTGCCAGCAGCCATAGCGGGGGGGCTGAGTATTTT
CDR3 protein: CASSHSGGAEYF

D gene: TRBD2
clone size: -
V gene: TRBV3-1/TRBV3-2
J gene: TRBJ2-1
CDR3 DNA: TGTGCCAGCAGCGCCCGGGGGGGCCCTTTTGATAATGAGCAGTTCTTC
CDR3 protein: CASSARGGPFDNEQFF

D gene: -
clone size: -
V gene: TRBV11-2
J gene: TRBJ1-1
CDR3 DNA: TGTGCCAGCAGCTTAGATGACATAGGTAGGATCACTGAAGCTTTCTTT
CDR3 protein: CASSLDDIGRITEAFF

D gene: TRBD1
clone size: -
V gene: TRBV4-1
J gene: TRBJ1-1
CDR3 DNA: TGCGCCAGCAGCCAGGCGGACAGGGATCACACTGAAGCTTTCTTT
CDR3 protein: CASSQADRDHTEAFF